This T cell receptor beta chain was captured by sequencing in a study of T cells in Graves' hyperthyroidism and ophthalmopathy. From RNA transcripts, TCR beta CDR3 regions were amplified. The primer set for the first-round RT-PCR of the TCR CDR3 was HTBI. TCRdb analysed the multiplex PCR reads with MiXCR anew, one entry per CDR3 protein. Here the sample spans approximately 490,000 distinct CDR3 sequences, 22% being singletons. CDR1 is GTSNPN and CDR2 is SVGIG in the germline V gene (reference sequence). Trimming stripped 2 bases from V and 3 bases from J, with 8 bases between. This CDR3 region has 12 residues.

The receptor was isolated from an older woman with Graves' ophthalmopathy. The source material was blood. J is TRBJ2-7 and V is TRBV30; the D is unclear. The CDR3 is CAWSTENYEQYF. The CDR3 DNA sequence: TGTGCCTGGAGTACTGAAAACTACGAGCAGTACTTC.